A selection of T cell receptor beta chains follows, all from one sample in a study of siplizumab effects on memory and regulatory T cells. Assay: immunoSEQ multiplex PCR; the TCRdb copy retains only in-frame clones and omits some. The profile shows approximately 50,000 clones, over 90% of them singletons. Sequencing was carried out using CD8+ T cells sorted from blood. All receptors derive from a human donor in good health. Each CDR3 is given with its conserved first and last residue. Each record gives: clone size, J gene, D gene, V gene, CDR3 DNA, CDR3 protein. The D gene is left open where the match is weak. Clone size appears in some rows only: once, few, many, or a class for an expanded clone.

- | TRBJ2-1 | - | TRBV7-9 | TGTGCCAGCAGCTTACAGGAAAGCGGGTCCAATGAGCAGTTCTTC | CASSLQESGSNEQFF
- | TRBJ1-3 | - | TRBV2 | TGTGCCAGCCTAGGGGCTGGAAACACCATATATTTT | CASLGAGNTIYF
once | TRBJ2-7 | - | TRBV27 | TGTGCCAGTTCGTGGACGGGCGAAAGCTCCTACGAGCAGTACTTC | CASSWTGESSYEQYF
- | TRBJ2-1 | - | TRBV4-2 | TGTGCCAGCAGCCAAATGGAGGGGAAAGCGCCGGGGCACAATGAGCAGTTCTTC | CASSQMEGKAPGHNEQFF
- | TRBJ2-1 | - | TRBV6-7 | TGTGCCAGCAGTTACTCGACTTGCTGGGGCCCCTACAATGAGCAGTTCTTC | CASSYSTCWGPYNEQFF
- | TRBJ2-1 | TRBD2 | TRBV27 | TGTGCCAGCAGTACTAGCGGGAGCTCCTACAATGAGCAGTTCTTC | CASSTSGSSYNEQFF
- | TRBJ2-1 | - | TRBV19 | TGTGCCAGCACTACCAGCGGCTCCTACAATGAGCAGTTCTTC | CASTTSGSYNEQFF
- | TRBJ2-7 | TRBD2 | TRBV2 | TGTGCCAGCAGTGGAGGCATTGGCGGGAGGAGCTACGAGCAGTACTTC | CASSGGIGGRSYEQYF
few | TRBJ2-2 | - | TRBV21-1 | TGTGCCAGCAGCAAAGCGCAGGCTAGCGGGACGGACACCGGGGAGCTGTTTTTT | CASSKAQASGTDTGELFF
- | TRBJ1-1 | - | TRBV4-1 | TGCGCCAGCAGCCAAGATGGGGTTAACACTGAAGCTTTCTTT | CASSQDGVNTEAFF
- | TRBJ2-1 | - | TRBV4-1 | TGCGCCAGCAGCCAATCCAACTACTACAATGAGCAGTTCTTC | CASSQSNYYNEQFF
- | TRBJ2-1 | - | TRBV5-3 | TGTGCCAGAAGCTTGGGACATATCCATGAGCAGTTCTTC | CARSLGHIHEQFF
- | TRBJ2-1 | - | TRBV7-9 | TGTGCCAGCAGCCCGCTAGATAGGGATGAGCAGTTCTTC | CASSPLDRDEQFF
- | TRBJ2-7 | - | TRBV27 | TGTGCCAGCAAAGTTCTCTTAAGCTCCTACGAGCAGTACTTC | CASKVLLSSYEQYF
- | TRBJ2-7 | - | TRBV7-6 | TGTGCCAGCAGCTTCCGGCCTCTAGCAACTAACGAGCAGTACTTC | CASSFRPLATNEQYF
- | TRBJ2-7 | - | TRBV19 | TGTGCCAGTAGTATCTTTTTATCGGCCTCCTACGAGCAGTACTTC | CASSIFLSASYEQYF
- | TRBJ2-1 | TRBD1 | TRBV7-8 | TGTGCCAGCAGCCAAGGGACAGGGCTAGGGGATGAGCAGTTCTTC | CASSQGTGLGDEQFF
- | TRBJ1-1 | - | TRBV7-9 | TGTGCCAGCAGCTTAGGGCGACAGATGAACACTGAAGCTTTCTTT | CASSLGRQMNTEAFF
- | TRBJ2-7 | - | TRBV19 | TGTGCCAGTAGTATCCTCGTATCCTACGAGCAGTACTTC | CASSILVSYEQYF
- | TRBJ2-3 | TRBD2 | TRBV13 | TGTGCCAGCAGTGCTGAGGTCGACCTAGCGGGAGGAAGAGATACGCAGTATTTT | CASSAEVDLAGGRDTQYF
- | TRBJ1-6 | - | TRBV7-9 | TGTGCCAGCAGCTTAGTGGCGGGGGTTAATTCACCCCTCCACTTT | CASSLVAGVNSPLHF
few | TRBJ2-1 | - | TRBV28 | TGTGCCAGCCTCTTCGGGACGGAGCAGTTCTTC | CASLFGTEQFF
- | TRBJ2-1 | - | TRBV27 | TGTGCCAGCAGTTGGGACTCTAGCTCCTACAATGAGCAGTTCTTC | CASSWDSSSYNEQFF
- | TRBJ2-7 | - | TRBV19 | TGTGCCAGTATGAGCGGAGGGTACGAGCAGTACTTC | CASMSGGYEQYF
- | TRBJ2-1 | - | TRBV7-3 | TGTGCCAGCAGCTTGGGACACCTCAATGAGCAGTTCTTC | CASSLGHLNEQFF
- | TRBJ2-1 | - | TRBV11-1 | TGTGCCAGCAGTCAAACAGGAAGCAGCTCCTACAATGAGCAGTTCTTC | CASSQTGSSSYNEQFF
- | TRBJ2-3 | - | TRBV7-6 | TGTGCCAGCAGCTTAGCTGGGGAGTCAGATACGCAGTATTTT | CASSLAGESDTQYF
- | TRBJ2-1 | - | TRBV29-1 | TGCAGCGTTGCCCCGGGGGTCTCCTACAATGAGCAGTTCTTC | CSVAPGVSYNEQFF
- | TRBJ2-2 | - | TRBV27 | TGTGCCAGCAGAGGGGGGGAGCTGTTTTTT | CASRGGELFF
- | TRBJ2-1 | - | TRBV9 | TGTGCCAGCACCCTAGGAGGGGGAGCGCGGAATGAGCAGTTCTTC | CASTLGGGARNEQFF
- | TRBJ1-5 | - | TRBV16 | TGTGCCAGCAGCCAATCGATACAGGCAGTCAATCAGCCCCAGCATTTT | CASSQSIQAVNQPQHF
once | TRBJ2-7 | TRBD2 | TRBV2 | TGTGCCAGCAGTGAAAAGGTAGCGGGAGAGTTTTACGAGCAGTACTTC | CASSEKVAGEFYEQYF
- | TRBJ2-1 | - | TRBV28 | TGTGCCAGCAGTCAGGGCATCGGATACAATGAGCAGTTCTTC | CASSQGIGYNEQFF
- | TRBJ2-7 | - | TRBV7-2 | TGTGCCAGCAGCTTAGCCGGCCCCTCCTACGAGCAGTACTTC | CASSLAGPSYEQYF
- | TRBJ2-2 | - | TRBV19 | TGTGCCAGTAGTCTTTCCAGCGGTACCGGGGAGCTGTTTTTT | CASSLSSGTGELFF
once | TRBJ2-7 | TRBD2 | TRBV4-1 | TGCGCCAGCAGCCAAGGGGCCCCGAGCGGGAGGATCCCCAACGAGCAGTACTTC | CASSQGAPSGRIPNEQYF
- | TRBJ2-7 | - | TRBV6-1 | TGTGCCAGCAGTGAACGGGGAAAAACCTACGAGCAGTACTTC | CASSERGKTYEQYF
- | TRBJ2-1 | TRBD2 | TRBV5-4 | TGTGCCAGCAGCTTTCGGCGTCCTAGCGGGCACTACAATGAGCAGTTCTTC | CASSFRRPSGHYNEQFF
- | TRBJ2-3 | - | TRBV9 | TGTGCCAGCAGCGCACTTTGGGAGTGGAACACAGATACGCAGTATTTT | CASSALWEWNTDTQYF
- | TRBJ2-7 | - | TRBV10-3 | TGTGCCATCAGTGGTAGGGACGAGCAGTACTTC | CAISGRDEQYF
once | TRBJ2-3 | TRBD2 | TRBV28 | TGTGCCAGCAGTTTATTTAGCGGGAGTGACACAGATACGCAGTATTTT | CASSLFSGSDTDTQYF
few | TRBJ2-3 | - | TRBV28 | TGTGCCAGCAGTTTATCGGGGCGGGTCACAGATACGCAGTATTTT | CASSLSGRVTDTQYF
- | TRBJ1-4 | - | TRBV5-1 | TGCGCCAGCAGCTTGGCCTTCGGGGGCAGCAATGAAAAACTGTTTTTT | CASSLAFGGSNEKLFF
- | TRBJ2-2 | - | TRBV7-9 | TGTGCCAGCAGCTTAGCGGGACCAGATAACACCGGGGAGCTGTTTTTT | CASSLAGPDNTGELFF
- | TRBJ2-3 | - | TRBV29-1 | TGCAGCGTTGAGAATCTCGGGACGCAGTATTTT | CSVENLGTQYF
- | TRBJ2-7 | TRBD2 | TRBV27 | TGTGCCAGCAGTTTTAACAAGGCTAGCGGGAGTTACGAGCAGTACTTC | CASSFNKASGSYEQYF
- | TRBJ1-5 | TRBD1 | TRBV7-2 | TGTGCCAGCAGCCACGGGACAGGGGTCGAGCCCCAGCATTTT | CASSHGTGVEPQHF
- | TRBJ2-3 | - | TRBV19 | TGTGCCAGTAAGCCGGGTGACACAGATACGCAGTATTTT | CASKPGDTDTQYF
- | TRBJ2-5 | TRBD2 | TRBV5-1 | TGCGCCAGCAGCTCGACTAGCGGGAGGTTTATAGTCGAGACCCAGTACTTC | CASSSTSGRFIVETQYF
- | TRBJ2-3 | TRBD2 | TRBV28 | TGTGCCAGCAGTTTAGAGAGTCGTCGCGGGAGTGCAGATACGCAGTATTTT | CASSLESRRGSADTQYF
- | TRBJ1-2 | - | TRBV9 | TGTGCCAGCAGCGCTAGTAGGAGTGAAACTAACTATGGCTACACCTTC | CASSASRSETNYGYTF
- | TRBJ1-3 | - | TRBV5-8 | TGTGCCAGCAGCTCGGACATTGGAAACACCATATATTTT | CASSSDIGNTIYF
- | TRBJ1-2 | TRBD1 | TRBV4-1 | TGCGCCAGCAGCCAAGGGGCGGACAGGGGATATGGCTACACCTTC | CASSQGADRGYGYTF